The 14 T cell receptor beta chains listed next were all sequenced from one sample in a study of blood T cell repertoires in COVID-19. Sequencing was performed with immunoSEQ multiplex PCR; in TCRdb, only in-frame clones are kept and a portion is missing. The table records 300,000 or so clones, more than 75% of them present only once. Sequenced input: peripheral blood. These receptors were taken from a woman aged 45-60 years who had recovered from COVID-19.

This clone was seen a single time. The V call is TRBV7-2, the J call TRBJ2-5; TRBD1 might be the D (6 bases). V was shortened by 3 bases and J by 4 bases, with 9 bases between the two germline ends. The germline V gene has CDR1 SGHTA and CDR2 FQGNSA. This CDR3 has 13 residues. CDR3 sequence (DNA): TGTGCCAGCAGCTTTGGACAGCGAGAGACCCAGTACTTC. As protein: CASSFGQRETQYF.

The chain recombines TRBV2 with TRBJ2-4, with TRBD2 matching 10 bases. Germline V gene sequence: CDR1 SNHLY, CDR2 FYNNEI. J lost 8 bases, V lost 5 bases, and 9 bases had no gene match. The CDR3 is made up of 15 amino acids. CDR3 sequence reads: CASSFASGSVYIQYF. CDR3 coding DNA: TGTGCCAGCAGTTTTGCTAGCGGGAGTGTGTACATTCAGTACTTC.

The CDR3 loop is CASSADRRETQYF. DNA for the CDR3: TGTGCCAGCAGCGCTGACAGAAGAGAGACCCAGTACTTC. The chain couples TRBV5-4 to TRBJ2-5; a weak D match, TRBD1 (5 bases). V gave up 4 bases and J gave up 4 bases, with 11 bases separating them. The germline V gene has CDR1 SGHNT and CDR2 YYREEE (reference sequence). This CDR3 comprises 13 residues.

The chain links TRBV6-2 or TRBV6-3 to TRBJ2-5, with D possibly matching TRBD1 (6 bases). This CDR3 is built from 16 residues. V was trimmed by 2 bases and J by 0 bases, leaving 13 bases between them. The germline V gene encodes CDR1 MNHEY and CDR2 SVGEGT. The CDR3 DNA reads as TGTGCCAGCAGTTACGGGGGCGGACGAGACCAAGAGACCCAGTACTTC. This encodes CASSYGGGRDQETQYF.

The chain links TRBV7-2 to TRBJ2-7, with 7 bases that match TRBD1. The CDR3 extends over 13 amino acids. Germline trimming cut 5 bases from V and 6 bases from J; bases unmatched to any gene: 7. CDR1 SGHTA and CDR2 FQGNSA come from the germline V gene. The CDR3 is CASSLRQGIEQYF. In DNA, the CDR3 is TGTGCCAGCAGCCTGCGACAGGGAATCGAGCAGTACTTC.

The chain joins TRBV6-6 to TRBJ1-6; D is unclear. The V gene's germline CDR1 is MNHNY and CDR2 SVGAGI (reference sequence). V was trimmed by 2 bases and J by 9 bases, leaving 11 bases between them. CDR3 length: 14 residues. The CDR3 DNA reads TGTGCCAGCAGTTACCCCGAACAGTCTTCACCCCTCCACTTT. This encodes CASSYPEQSSPLHF.

The J gene is TRBJ2-1, the V gene TRBV27, with a tentative D call TRBD2 (5 bases). CDR1 MNHEY and CDR2 SMNVEV come from the germline V gene (reference sequence). This CDR3 is 12 amino acids long. V was shortened by 5 bases and J by 9 bases, with 11 bases between the two germline ends. CDR3 sequence reads: CASSPHRGEQFF. The CDR3 DNA reads as TGTGCCAGCAGTCCCCACCGGGGTGAGCAGTTCTTC.

On this clone itself: The junction and the germline gene differ at one end; a read error may be behind it. The rearrangement links TRBV27 to TRBJ2-2; D uncertain. The length of the CDR3 is 12 residues. CDR1 is MNHEY, CDR2 SMNVEV, per germline (reference sequence). The CDR3 here is CATSFNAGELFF. The CDR3 DNA is TGTGCCACCAGTTTCAATGCCGGGGAGCTGTTTTTT.

The J gene is TRBJ2-6, the V gene TRBV4-2, with D perhaps matching TRBD1 (5 bases). Germline CDR1 is LGHNA and CDR2 is YNFKEQ. This CDR3 region has 16 residues. V lost 0 bases, J lost 4 bases, and 10 bases lay in between. CDR3 coding DNA: TGTGCCAGCAGCCAAGAAGGCAGGGCCGGGGCCAACGTCCTGACTTTC. It encodes CASSQEGRAGANVLTF.

This chain joins TRBV30 and TRBJ1-3; D unclear. Germline V gene data show CDR1 as GTSNPN and CDR2 as SVGIG (reference sequence). The CDR3 contains 12 residues. V lost 5 bases, J lost 4 bases, and 9 bases lay in between. The CDR3: CAWGYQGNTIYF. Written as DNA, the CDR3 is TGTGCCTGGGGCTACCAAGGAAACACCATATATTTT.

This clone has only a few counts. V gene TRBV19 combines with J gene TRBJ1-2; TRBD1 is a possible D gene (5 bases). The CDR3 runs 13 residues. Germline-derived CDR1 and CDR2 are LNHDA and SQIVND (reference sequence). Trimming took 3 bases from V and 4 from J, leaving 9 bases between them. The CDR3 bases are TGTGCCAGTAGTATGGAACAGGCCTATGGCTACACCTTC. Protein sequence: CASSMEQAYGYTF.

The V gene is TRBV9, the J gene TRBJ2-3, with 9 positions matching TRBD2. V was clipped by 3 bases and J by 9 bases; unmatched bases: 8. Germline loops: CDR1 SGDLS, CDR2 YYNGEE. CDR3 size: 14 residues. The CDR3 DNA follows: TGTGCCAGCAGCGAGCTTAGCGGGGGTGGGACGCAGTATTTT. Protein product: CASSELSGGGTQYF.

J is TRBJ2-1 and V is TRBV2; no definite D call. V was shortened by 3 bases and J by 4 bases, with 7 bases between the two germline ends. Germline-derived CDR1 and CDR2 are SNHLY and FYNNEI. The CDR3 is 13 residues long. CDR3 sequence: CASSEGRYNEQFF. CDR3 coding DNA: TGTGCCAGCAGTGAGGGCAGATACAATGAGCAGTTCTTC.

V gene TRBV7-2 combines with J gene TRBJ2-5; the D is unclear. Trimming removed 1 base from V and 2 bases from J, with 8 bases in between. CDR1 and CDR2 (germline): SGHTA, FQGNSA. The CDR3 runs 14 residues. The chain's CDR3 is CASSLGSGQETQYF. The CDR3 coding sequence is TGTGCCAGCAGCTTAGGGTCAGGTCAAGAGACCCAGTACTTC.